The entry below gives a single T cell receptor beta chain sequence along with its context. The entry originates in a study of blood T cell repertoires in COVID-19. About the study: PBMCs, B-cell-depleted T cells, or T cells provided the cDNA or gDNA that made up the material.

Clinical history reported by participants formed the basis on which cohorts were assigned. Using immunoSEQ multiplex PCR, the repertoire was profiled, and TCRdb retains in-frame clones only, with some absent. The data show 200,000 or so clones, with about four fifths seen just once and about 1.3% held by the top ten. This clonotype was sampled from a woman aged 40 to 50 with acute COVID-19. The sample taken for sequencing was PBMCs or T cells enriched from blood (not recorded which).

The CDR3 bases are TGTGCCAGCAGCTTAATTCACAGTACGGCTGGGGCCAACGTCCTGACTTTC. Protein: CASSLIHSTAGANVLTF. The V call is TRBV7-3, the J call TRBJ2-6; D is undetermined. The V gene lost 1 base and the J gene lost 2 bases, with 12 bases spanning the gap. This CDR3 has 17 residues. CDR1 is SGHTA, CDR2 FQGTGA, per germline.